The 28 T cell receptor beta chains below all came from one sample that was sequenced in a study of cytomegalovirus exposure and HLA in healthy donors. Repertoires were generated with immunoSEQ multiplex PCR, while TCRdb's copy carries only in-frame clones and drops some. This table has tens of thousands of clones, roughly 94% appearing once. Sequencing was done on a sample of PBMCs. These receptors all come from a woman between 18 and 29 years old in good health and CMV-seropositive.

The chain carries TRBV7-6 and TRBJ2-7; 10 positions match TRBD1. Germline V CDR1 and CDR2: SGHVS, FNYEAQ. V lost 1 base to trimming and J lost 2 bases; unmatched junction nucleotides: 5. The CDR3 is 16 residues long. CDR3: CASSLVSGQGAYEQYF. The DNA for the CDR3 is TGTGCCAGCAGCTTAGTTTCAGGACAGGGGGCCTACGAGCAGTACTTC.

The chain couples TRBV5-4 to TRBJ2-1, with a weak D call TRBD1 (5 bases). Germline CDR1 SGHNT, CDR2 YYREEE (reference sequence). The length of the CDR3 is 18 residues. V shed 4 bases and J shed 5 bases, with 25 bases lying between them. The DNA for the CDR3 is TGTGCCAGCAGCCCCGACGCAGGGCCACAAACGTCCCACAATGAGCAGTTCTTC. Translated, it gives CASSPDAGPQTSHNEQFF.

V gene TRBV6-1 combines with J gene TRBJ1-4; D is undetermined. The CDR3 sequence is 12 residues long. Trimming cost V 7 bases and J 8 bases, with 11 bases left between them. Germline V gene lookup returns CDR1 MNHNS and CDR2 SASEGT. Written as DNA, the CDR3 is TGTGCCAGCACCTCCTCTCTGGAAAAACTGTTTTTT. Translating gives CASTSSLEKLFF.

This chain joins TRBV27 and TRBJ1-1; D remains unclear. The CDR3 is 11 residues long. Germline values: CDR1 MNHEY, CDR2 SMNVEV (reference sequence). V lost 7 bases and J 10 bases, leaving 13 bases between the germline ends. The CDR3 loop reads CASKHGVVAFF. The DNA of the CDR3 is TGTGCCAGCAAACACGGGGTTGTAGCTTTCTTT.

The V and J genes are TRBV7-9 and TRBJ2-7, with 8 positions matching TRBD1. This CDR3 comprises 15 residues. Germline CDR1 SEHNR, CDR2 FQNEAQ (reference sequence). V shed 1 base, J shed 1 base, and the junction held 3 bases outside the gene matches. The CDR3 sequence: CASSLVRTGSYEQYF. As DNA, the CDR3 is TGTGCCAGCAGCTTAGTGAGGACAGGGTCCTACGAGCAGTACTTC.

For the CDR3, the DNA is TGCGCCAGCAGCAAAGGACTGTCGAGCTCCTACGAGCAGTACTTC. It is translated as CASSKGLSSSYEQYF. V usage is TRBV4-3 and J usage is TRBJ2-7; D is possibly TRBD2 (5 bases). From germline, CDR1 is LGHNA and CDR2 YSLEER. The CDR3 runs 15 residues. Trimming cost V 5 bases and J 0 bases, with 14 bases left between them.

V usage is TRBV7-2 and J usage is TRBJ2-7; D is possibly TRBD2 (6 bases). Germline-derived CDR1 and CDR2 are SGHTA and FQGNSA. V gave up 2 bases and J gave up 2 bases, with 10 bases separating them. This CDR3 comprises 14 residues. CDR3 sequence: CASSLFGGAYEQYF. Here the CDR3 DNA reads TGTGCCAGCAGCTTATTCGGGGGAGCCTACGAGCAGTACTTC.

The CDR3 region is CASSQTGGAVYNEQFF. The DNA of the CDR3 is TGTGCCAGCAGCCAAACTGGGGGGGCCGTTTACAATGAGCAGTTCTTC. The V gene is TRBV4-2, the J gene TRBJ2-1; D perhaps matches TRBD2 (7 bases). Per the germline V gene, CDR1 is LGHNA and CDR2 is YNFKEQ. V was pared by 2 bases and J by 4 bases, with 15 bases between. The CDR3 has 16 amino acids.

CDR3 region: CASSADRGEQYF. In DNA form, the CDR3 reads TGTGCCAGCAGCGCAGACAGGGGCGAGCAGTACTTC. This chain links TRBV7-2 with TRBJ2-7; 8 positions match TRBD1. Germline assignment: CDR1 SGHTA and CDR2 FQGNSA. The V and J ends lost 5 bases and 6 bases, in that order; junction bases with no gene match: 3. The CDR3 totals 12 residues.

The chain employs TRBV5-4 and TRBJ1-2, with 9 bases matching TRBD1. Unmatched junction bases numbered 8, after V lost 5 bases and J lost 3 bases. The CDR3 contains 15 residues. From germline, CDR1 is SGHNT and CDR2 YYREEE (reference sequence). The CDR3 bases are TGTGCCAGCAGGACTGGGACAGGGTTCGACTATGGCTACACCTTC. This translates into CASRTGTGFDYGYTF.

The genes are TRBV11-2 and TRBJ1-2; D is uncertain. CDR1 is SGHAT, CDR2 FQNNGV, per germline. V was trimmed by 8 bases and J by 8 bases, leaving 12 bases between them. The CDR3 sequence is 11 residues long. CDR3 amino acids: CASPRARGYTF. The CDR3 nucleotides read TGTGCCAGCCCGAGGGCGCGGGGCTACACCTTC.

The V and J genes are TRBV4-3 and TRBJ2-2; perhaps TRBD1 as D (5 bases). V was pared by 2 bases and J by 4 bases, with 8 bases between. The CDR3 covers 14 residues. Germline CDR1 is LGHNA and CDR2 is YSLEER. Written as DNA, the CDR3 is TGCGCCAGCAGCCAAATAACAGGCACCGGGGAGCTGTTTTTT. Its protein product is CASSQITGTGELFF.

The J gene is TRBJ2-2, the V gene TRBV6-6; D is uncertain. The V end lost 0 bases, the J end lost 2 bases, and 7 bases lay between the germline ends. CDR1 and CDR2 from the germline V gene are MNHNY and SVGAGI (reference sequence). The CDR3 runs 15 residues. The CDR3 protein is CASSYSQTNTGELFF. The DNA of the CDR3 is TGTGCCAGCAGTTACTCGCAAACTAACACCGGGGAGCTGTTTTTT.

In DNA, the CDR3 is TGTGCCTGGCGGCCTGATAGCCCCTACGAGCAGTACTTC. Its protein product is CAWRPDSPYEQYF. The rearrangement links TRBV30 to TRBJ2-7; unclear D gene. Trimming cost V 5 bases and J 2 bases, with 13 bases left between them. Germline V CDR1 and CDR2: GTSNPN, SVGIG (reference sequence). CDR3 length: 13 amino acids.

DNA for the CDR3: TGTGCCAGCAGCCCCGCCCTGGGACTCGAAACGGAGACCCAGTACTTC. Translated, it gives CASSPALGLETETQYF. This chain uses TRBV5-4 with TRBJ2-5; maybe TRBD2 (6 bases). There are 16 residues in the CDR3. Germline CDR1 and CDR2: SGHNT and YYREEE (reference sequence). V lost 4 bases and J 5 bases, leaving 21 bases between the germline ends.

Worth noting for this clone: Distinct nucleotide sequences in the sample also encode this CDR3. The chain couples TRBV5-4 to TRBJ2-7; TRBD1 is a possible D gene (8 bases). Germline V gene sequence: CDR1 SGHNT, CDR2 YYREEE (reference sequence). This CDR3 comprises 13 residues. V lost 0 bases to trimming and J lost 6 bases, with 10 bases between them. This CDR3 is CASSLDRGGEQYF. In DNA form, the CDR3 reads TGTGCCAGCAGCTTGGACAGGGGGGGCGAGCAGTACTTC.

The chain links TRBV29-1 to TRBJ1-1; a weak D match, TRBD1 (5 bases). The CDR3 covers 12 residues. Trimming shortened V by 3 bases and J by 4 bases, and 9 bases separated the two germline ends. Germline-derived CDR1 and CDR2 are SQVTM and ANQGSEA. CDR3 amino acids: CSVDQGGTEAFF. DNA of the CDR3: TGCAGCGTTGATCAGGGAGGCACTGAAGCTTTCTTT.

This rearrangement joins TRBV5-1 to TRBJ1-1; D perhaps matches TRBD1 (5 bases). V gave up 2 bases and J gave up 0 bases, with 8 bases separating them. Looked up from germline, CDR1 is SGHRS and CDR2 is YFSETQ. The length of the CDR3 is 14 residues. The CDR3 reads CASSLGHMNTEAFF. CDR3 in DNA: TGCGCCAGCAGCTTAGGACATATGAACACTGAAGCTTTCTTT.

V gene TRBV7-6 combines with J gene TRBJ2-3; the D gene is possibly TRBD2 (6 bases). V shed 4 bases and J shed 2 bases, with 13 bases lying between them. CDR1 is SGHVS and CDR2 is FNYEAQ in the germline V gene. This CDR3 is built from 15 residues. CDR3 coding DNA: TGTGCCAGCAGCTCAAACCTAGCGAACACAGATACGCAGTATTTT. It translates to CASSSNLANTDTQYF.

The genes are TRBV19 and TRBJ2-1, with a possible D match to TRBD2 (6 bases). V was shortened by 5 bases and J by 5 bases, with 16 bases between the two germline ends. The CDR3 has 15 residues. Germline loops: CDR1 LNHDA, CDR2 SQIVND (reference sequence). CDR3 in DNA: TGTGCCAGTAGTCCCCTCCGCGGGGCCAACAATGAGCAGTTCTTC. This sequence encodes CASSPLRGANNEQFF.

V and J are TRBV30 and TRBJ1-1, with D possibly TRBD1 on 5 matching bases. The V gene's germline CDR1 is GTSNPN and CDR2 SVGIG (reference sequence). The CDR3 consists of 13 residues. The germline V and J ends were trimmed by 0 bases and 6 bases, with 11 bases remaining between them. CDR3 sequence (DNA): TGTGCCTGGAGTGTATTTGGGGGGGCTGAAGCTTTCTTT. It codes for CAWSVFGGAEAFF.

The chain recombines TRBV19 with TRBJ2-7; 8 bases are a match to TRBD1. V gave up 0 bases and J gave up 6 bases; unmatched junction bases: 7. This CDR3 is built from 15 residues. Germline CDR1 LNHDA, CDR2 SQIVND (reference sequence). The CDR3 DNA follows: TGTGCCAGTAGTATAGATGGGCGGACAGGGAGCGAGCAGTACTTC. It specifies CASSIDGRTGSEQYF.

The chain is built from TRBV5-6 and TRBJ1-2, with unresolved D. CDR3 length equals 14 residues. Trimming removed 0 bases at V and 8 bases at J, with 14 bases between. From germline, CDR1 is SGHDT and CDR2 YYEEEE. The CDR3 sequence: CASSLGTVREGYTF. CDR3 bases: TGTGCCAGCAGCTTGGGGACGGTAAGGGAGGGCTACACCTTC.

V and J are TRBV28 and TRBJ1-2; TRBD1 aligns across 9 bases. The germline V gene has CDR1 MDHEN and CDR2 SYDVKM. V was clipped by 5 bases and J by 3 bases; unmatched bases: 7. The CDR3 is 15 residues long. The CDR3 is CASSPGDRAYYGYTF. The CDR3 DNA sequence: TGTGCCAGCAGTCCCGGGGACAGGGCGTACTATGGCTACACCTTC.

This chain connects TRBV9 to TRBJ2-5; TRBD1 agrees at 7 bases. The CDR3 is made up of 15 amino acids. The V gene end was trimmed by 3 bases and the J gene end by 5 bases; junction bases not matched to a gene: 10. In germline, CDR1 is SGDLS, CDR2 YYNGEE. The CDR3 reads CASSEIQGSRETQYF. In DNA form, the CDR3 reads TGTGCCAGCAGCGAAATACAGGGGAGCCGGGAGACCCAGTACTTC.

This chain joins TRBV18 and TRBJ1-1; D is ambiguous. The CDR3 is made up of 13 amino acids. With 6 bases removed from V and 0 bases from J, the gap between germline ends came to 8 bases. The V gene's germline CDR1 is KGHSH and CDR2 LQKENI. The CDR3 DNA reads as TGTGCCAGCTCGCAGGCGATGAACACTGAAGCTTTCTTT. Its translation is CASSQAMNTEAFF.

This chain's CDR3 is CASSLFQGTYGYTF. CDR3 sequence (DNA): TGTGCCAGCAGTTTGTTTCAGGGGACCTATGGCTACACCTTC. This chain connects TRBV28 to TRBJ1-2, with D possibly matching TRBD1 (6 bases). The germline gives CDR1 MDHEN, CDR2 SYDVKM. The CDR3 sequence is 14 residues long. V dropped 3 bases and J dropped 4 bases, with 12 bases sitting between them.

The V and J genes are TRBV27 and TRBJ1-5; a possible D gene is TRBD1 (6 bases). The CDR3 consists of 15 residues. Trimming stripped 5 bases from V and 5 bases from J, with 16 bases between. Germline values: CDR1 MNHEY, CDR2 SMNVEV (reference sequence). Written as DNA, the CDR3 is TGTGCCAGCAGTCCTCCGGGGGGGGGCCATCAGCCCCAGCATTTT. It specifies CASSPPGGGHQPQHF.